The text below deals with one T cell receptor (beta chain). While the first cohort had 700 or so subjects, the donors belonged to the separate validation cohort of 100 to 150 subjects. This sample was taken from a study of cytomegalovirus exposure and HLA in healthy donors. The protocol was immunoSEQ multiplex PCR, while the TCRdb copy is restricted to in-frame clones and leaves out a portion. The data contain fewer than 70,000 clones, 90% to 96% of them singletons. The CDR3 runs 13 residues. Trimming took 4 bases from V and 4 from J, leaving 10 bases between them. Germline lookup yields CDR1 SEHNR and CDR2 FQNEAQ (reference sequence).

This receptor was taken from a young man in good health and CMV-seronegative. Sequences were obtained from PBMCs. The chain links TRBV7-9 to TRBJ1-1; D unclear. CDR3 residues: CASSSSGGTEAFF. In DNA, the CDR3 is TGTGCCAGCAGCTCCTCCGGAGGCACTGAAGCTTTCTTT. Full variable domain (remainder filled in from reference TRBV7-9 and TRBJ1-1): DTGVSQNPRHKITKRGQNVTFRCDPISEHNRLYWYRQTLGQGPEFLTYFQNEAQLEKSRLLSDRFSAERPKGSFSTLEIQRTEQGDSAMYLCASSSSGGTEAFFGQGTRLTVV.